This T cell receptor (beta chain) was found in a study of blood T cell repertoires in COVID-19. Study-level background: The cDNA or gDNA used as material had been derived from T cells, B-cell-depleted T cells, or PBMCs.

CDR3 length equals 14 residues. CDR1 LNHDA and CDR2 SQIVND come from the germline V gene (reference sequence). V was pared by 1 base and J by 5 bases, with 11 bases between. Individuals aged 18 to 89 years were recruited from roughly 23 US areas. Original processing methods: The authors estimated nucleated cell counts from reference gene primer amplification. Only in-frame clones appear in the TCRdb table, and some are missing; sequencing was by immunoSEQ multiplex PCR. V and J calls plus clone size are reproduced from that table; the DNA served to infer D and trimming. The sample yields over 250,000 clones, roughly nine tenths seen once.

The sequence derives from a woman aged 55-70 years who had recovered from COVID-19. V usage is TRBV19 and J usage is TRBJ1-2, with D maybe TRBD1 (6 bases). Sequenced sample: PBMCs or T cells enriched from blood (not recorded which). The CDR3 sequence: CASSIAGAGYGYTF. In DNA form, the CDR3 reads TGTGCCAGTAGTATAGCAGGGGCAGGTTATGGCTACACCTTC.